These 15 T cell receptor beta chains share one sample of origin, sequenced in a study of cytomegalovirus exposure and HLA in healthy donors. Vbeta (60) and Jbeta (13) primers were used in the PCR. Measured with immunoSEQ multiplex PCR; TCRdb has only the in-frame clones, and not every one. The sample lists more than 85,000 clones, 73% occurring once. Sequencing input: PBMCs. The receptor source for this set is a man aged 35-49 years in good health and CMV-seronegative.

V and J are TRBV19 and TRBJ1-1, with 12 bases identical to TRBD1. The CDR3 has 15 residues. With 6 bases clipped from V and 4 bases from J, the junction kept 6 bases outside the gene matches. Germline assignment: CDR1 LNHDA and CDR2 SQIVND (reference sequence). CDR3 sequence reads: CASRGQGALTTEAFF. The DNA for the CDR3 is TGTGCCAGTAGGGGACAGGGGGCGCTTACCACTGAAGCTTTCTTT.

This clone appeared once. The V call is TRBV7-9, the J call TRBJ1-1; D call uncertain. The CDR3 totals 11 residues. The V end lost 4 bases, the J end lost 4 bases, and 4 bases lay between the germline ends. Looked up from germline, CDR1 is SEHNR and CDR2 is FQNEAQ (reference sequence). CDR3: CASSWATEAFF. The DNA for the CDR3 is TGTGCCAGCAGCTGGGCCACTGAAGCTTTCTTT. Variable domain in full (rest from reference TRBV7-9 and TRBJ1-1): DTGVSQNPRHKITKRGQNVTFRCDPISEHNRLYWYRQTLGQGPEFLTYFQNEAQLEKSRLLSDRFSAERPKGSFSTLEIQRTEQGDSAMYLCASSWATEAFFGQGTRLTVV.

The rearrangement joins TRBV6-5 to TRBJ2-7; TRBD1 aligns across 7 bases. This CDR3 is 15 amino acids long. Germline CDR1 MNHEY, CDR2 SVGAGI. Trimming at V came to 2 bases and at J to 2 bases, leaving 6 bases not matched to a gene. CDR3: CASSYRTGWTYEQYF. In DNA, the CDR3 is TGTGCCAGCAGTTACAGGACAGGCTGGACCTACGAGCAGTACTTC.

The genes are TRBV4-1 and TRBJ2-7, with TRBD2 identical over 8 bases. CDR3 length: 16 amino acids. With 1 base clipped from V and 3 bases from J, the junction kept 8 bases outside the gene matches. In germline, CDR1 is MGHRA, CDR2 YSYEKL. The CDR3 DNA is TGCGCCAGCAGCCAAGGGCTGGGACTAGATCGCTACGAGCAGTACTTC. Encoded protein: CASSQGLGLDRYEQYF.

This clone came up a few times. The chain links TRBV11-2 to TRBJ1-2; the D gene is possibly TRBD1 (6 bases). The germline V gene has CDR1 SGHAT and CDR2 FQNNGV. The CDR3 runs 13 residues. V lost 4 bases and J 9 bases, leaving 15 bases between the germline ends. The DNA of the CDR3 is TGTGCCAGCAGCTCCGTCGACAGGTCTAGCTACACCTTC. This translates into CASSSVDRSSYTF.

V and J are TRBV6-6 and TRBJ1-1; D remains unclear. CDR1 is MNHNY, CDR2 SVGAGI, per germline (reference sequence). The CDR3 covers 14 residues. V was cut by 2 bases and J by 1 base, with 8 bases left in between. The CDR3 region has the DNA TGTGCCAGCAGTTACCCGGGAGGGAACACTGAAGCTTTCTTT. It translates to CASSYPGGNTEAFF.

CDR3 sequence reads: CASSLGAGVSYEQYF. The CDR3 coding sequence is TGTGCCAGCAGCTTAGGCGCAGGGGTCTCCTACGAGCAGTACTTC. The chain is built from TRBV11-2 and TRBJ2-7; TRBD1 might be the D (6 bases). Deletions cut 1 base from V and 0 bases from J, with 10 bases between. This CDR3 region has 15 residues. CDR1 is SGHAT and CDR2 is FQNNGV in the germline V gene.

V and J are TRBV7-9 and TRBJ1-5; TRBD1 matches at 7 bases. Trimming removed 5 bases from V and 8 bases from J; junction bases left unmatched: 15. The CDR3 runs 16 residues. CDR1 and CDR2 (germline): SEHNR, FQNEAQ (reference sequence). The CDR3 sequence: CASSPVTGARGEPQHF. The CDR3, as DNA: TGTGCCAGCAGCCCAGTAACAGGAGCCAGGGGGGAGCCCCAGCATTTT.

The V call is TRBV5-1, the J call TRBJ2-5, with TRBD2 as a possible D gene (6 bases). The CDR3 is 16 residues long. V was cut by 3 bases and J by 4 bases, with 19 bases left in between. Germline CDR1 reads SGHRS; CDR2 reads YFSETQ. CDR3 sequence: CASSSGDLLAPETQYF. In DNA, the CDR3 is TGCGCCAGCAGCTCTGGCGATCTACTAGCTCCAGAGACCCAGTACTTC.

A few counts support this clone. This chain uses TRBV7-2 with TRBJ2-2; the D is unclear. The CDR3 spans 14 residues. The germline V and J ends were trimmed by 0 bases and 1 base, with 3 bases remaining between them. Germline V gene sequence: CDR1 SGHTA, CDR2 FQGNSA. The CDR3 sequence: CASSLALNTGELFF. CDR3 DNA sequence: TGTGCCAGCAGCTTAGCTCTGAACACCGGGGAGCTGTTTTTT.

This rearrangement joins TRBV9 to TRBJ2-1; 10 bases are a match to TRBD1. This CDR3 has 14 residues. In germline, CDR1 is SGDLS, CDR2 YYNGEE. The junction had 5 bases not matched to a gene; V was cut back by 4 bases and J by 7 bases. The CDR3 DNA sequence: TGTGCCAGCAGCACGAGGACAGGGGGGAATGAGCAGTTCTTC. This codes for CASSTRTGGNEQFF. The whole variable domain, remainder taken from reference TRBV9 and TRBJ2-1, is DSGVTQTPKHLITATGQRVTLRCSPRSGDLSVYWYQQSLDQGLQFLIQYYNGEERAKGNILERFSAQQFPDLHSELNLSSLELGDSALYFCASSTRTGGNEQFFGPGTRLTVL.

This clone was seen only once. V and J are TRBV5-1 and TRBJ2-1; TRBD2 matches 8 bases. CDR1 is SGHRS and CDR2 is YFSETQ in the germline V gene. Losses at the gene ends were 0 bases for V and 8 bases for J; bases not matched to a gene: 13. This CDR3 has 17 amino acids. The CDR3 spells CASSLGPAGEPFHEQFF. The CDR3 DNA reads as TGCGCCAGCAGCTTGGGGCCAGCGGGGGAGCCTTTTCATGAGCAGTTCTTC.

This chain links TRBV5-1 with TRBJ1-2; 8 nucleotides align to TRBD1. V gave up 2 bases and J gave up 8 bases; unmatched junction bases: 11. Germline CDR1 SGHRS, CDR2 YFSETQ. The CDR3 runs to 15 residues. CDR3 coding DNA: TGCGCCAGCAGCTTCACGGCAGGGGGCGCGAGCGGCTACACCTTC. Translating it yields CASSFTAGGASGYTF.

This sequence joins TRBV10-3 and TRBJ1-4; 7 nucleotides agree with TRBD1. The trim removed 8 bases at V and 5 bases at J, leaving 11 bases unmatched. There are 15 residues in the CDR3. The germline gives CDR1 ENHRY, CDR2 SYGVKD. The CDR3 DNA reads TGTGCCATCCGTGGGGGGGCAGGGGGAAATGAAAAACTGTTTTTT. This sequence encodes CAIRGGAGGNEKLFF.

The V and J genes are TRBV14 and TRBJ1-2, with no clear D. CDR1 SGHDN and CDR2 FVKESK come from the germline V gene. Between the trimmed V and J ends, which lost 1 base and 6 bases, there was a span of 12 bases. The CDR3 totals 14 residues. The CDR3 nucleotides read TGTGCCAGCAGCCAAGGGGGTAACGGGAATGGCTACACCTTC. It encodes CASSQGGNGNGYTF.